The 5 T cell receptor beta chains presented below share a single source sample, sequenced in a study of blood T cell repertoires in COVID-19. The assay was immunoSEQ multiplex PCR, and TCRdb's table has in-frame clones only and misses some. The data hold 330,000 or so clones, with roughly 90% observed a single time. Sequencing was done on a sample of peripheral blood. The source of these receptors is an older woman with COVID-19, enrolled during active disease.

This sequence joins TRBV6-2 or TRBV6-3 and TRBJ2-7; D is ambiguous. From germline, CDR1 is MNHEY and CDR2 SVGEGT. V shed 6 bases and J shed 6 bases, with 21 bases lying between them. The CDR3 spans 15 residues. The CDR3 protein is CASSMIPGRSAEQYF. Here the CDR3 DNA reads TGTGCCAGCAGCATGATCCCAGGCCGCTCCGCCGAGCAGTACTTC.

The chain has TRBV7-3 and TRBJ1-2, with D unclear. The germline CDR1 and CDR2 sequences are SGHTA and FQGTGA. The CDR3 spans 15 residues. Between the trimmed V and J ends, which lost 3 bases and 1 base, there was a span of 12 bases. In nucleotides, the CDR3 is TGTGCCAGCAGCTTCAGAGGTGGCGATAACTATGGCTACACCTTC. This encodes CASSFRGGDNYGYTF. Drawing the rest from reference TRBV7-3 and TRBJ1-2, the complete variable domain is GAGVSQTPSNKVTEKGKYVELRCDPISGHTALYWYRQSLGQGPEFLIYFQGTGAADDSGLPNDRFFAVRPEGSVSTLKIQRTERGDSAVYLCASSFRGGDNYGYTFGSGTRLTVV.

The chain links TRBV12-1 to TRBJ2-2; TRBD1, the D gene given by the table, was not confirmed from the DNA. TRBV12-1 is noted as a pseudogene. The CDR3 runs to 15 residues. The CDR3 DNA is TGTGCCAGCAGCCCCAGAAACAGGGGAACCGGGGAGCTGTTTTTT. This translates into CASSPRNRGTGELFF.

This clone was recorded once. This sequence joins TRBV18 and TRBJ2-7, with 11 bases matching TRBD1. Looked up from germline, CDR1 is KGHSH and CDR2 is LQKENI. The J segment lost 6 bases and the V segment lost 4 bases, leaving 8 bases of the junction unmatched. This CDR3 has 15 residues. The CDR3 DNA is TGTGCCAGCTCACGTTCCGGGACAGGGGGGACCGAGCAGTACTTC. Amino acids: CASSRSGTGGTEQYF.

This chain uses TRBV7-8 with TRBJ1-1; a weak D match, TRBD1 (5 bases). Germline CDR1 SGHVS, CDR2 FQNEAQ. The V end was cut by 6 bases, the J end by 3 bases, with 14 bases between. This CDR3 is built from 14 residues. CDR3 nucleotide sequence: TGTGCCAGCAGTCACGGGCCGGGGGACACTGAAGCTTTCTTT. It encodes CASSHGPGDTEAFF.